Listed below are T cell receptor beta chains from one sample, sequenced in a study of regulatory and conventional T cells in RAG deficiency. TCRdb's table, derived via immunoSEQ multiplex PCR, lists solely in-frame clones and lacks some. This table holds 30,000 to 40,000 clones, about 88% found once. This sample also belongs to another study, concerning regulatory T cells.

Sample: CD8+ T cells sorted from blood. Receptor source: a human donor in good health. Both conserved end residues are part of each CDR3. D genes are given only for firm matches. For some rows the clone size is stated as once, few or many, or as a class when expanded; others skip it.

abundance	j_gene	v_gene	d_gene	CDR3aa	CDR3nt
.	TRBJ1-6	TRBV27	TRBD1	CASSLVTGTGINSPLHF	TGTGCCAGCAGTTTAGTAACGGGGACAGGGATAAATTCACCCCTCCACTTT
.	TRBJ2-1	TRBV4-2	TRBD1	CASSHSGTGGESDNEQFF	TGTGCCAGCAGCCATTCCGGGACAGGTGGAGAATCGGACAATGAGCAGTTCTTC
.	TRBJ1-5	TRBV6-1	.	CASSEIPPPGTIPYSNQPQHF	TGTGCCAGCAGTGAAATCCCCCCCCCAGGGACCATCCCGTATAGCAATCAGCCCCAGCATTTT
.	TRBJ2-3	TRBV30	.	CAWSPAGSRSDTQYF	TGTGCCTGGAGTCCTGCAGGGTCTCGTTCAGATACGCAGTATTTT
.	TRBJ2-7	TRBV9	.	CAGYRFASYEQYF	TGTGCCGGGTACAGGTTCGCCTCCTACGAGCAGTACTTC
once	TRBJ1-1	TRBV19	.	CASSRAYMNTEAFF	TGTGCCAGTAGTCGGGCGTACATGAACACTGAAGCTTTCTTT
.	TRBJ2-2	TRBV28	TRBD1	CATGTGEAGELFF	TGTGCCACAGGGACAGGGGAGGCCGGGGAGCTGTTTTTT
.	TRBJ1-1	TRBV7-9	.	CASTSILGMNTEAFF	TGTGCCAGCACCTCAATTCTGGGGATGAACACTGAAGCTTTCTTT
.	TRBJ1-5	TRBV2	.	CAGSEWGRTSNQPQHF	TGTGCCGGCAGTGAATGGGGGCGAACTAGCAATCAGCCCCAGCATTTT
.	TRBJ2-7	TRBV7-6	TRBD1	CASSFLVGTGADEQYF	TGTGCCAGCAGTTTCCTGGTCGGGACAGGGGCCGACGAGCAGTACTTC
.	TRBJ2-1	TRBV27	.	CASSSTGPVVGEQFF	TGTGCCAGCAGTTCGACAGGCCCCGTAGTCGGTGAGCAGTTCTTC
.	TRBJ2-1	TRBV7-3	TRBD2	CATARSGLAGGPGEQFF	TGTGCCACCGCGCGGTCTGGACTAGCGGGAGGGCCTGGCGAGCAGTTCTTC
.	TRBJ1-3	TRBV4-2	.	CASSQDGRFGNTIYF	TGTGCCAGCAGCCAAGACGGACGTTTTGGAAACACCATATATTTT
.	TRBJ1-6	TRBV5-4	.	CASSGPSTENSPLHF	TGTGCCAGCAGCGGACCCTCGACCGAGAATTCACCCCTCCACTTT
.	TRBJ2-7	TRBV25-1	.	CASSGSGEDYEQYF	TGTGCCAGCAGTGGGTCAGGAGAAGACTACGAGCAGTACTTC
.	TRBJ2-6	TRBV2	.	CASRARYSGANVLTF	TGTGCCAGCCGGGCTAGGTACTCTGGGGCCAACGTCCTGACTTTC
.	TRBJ2-3	TRBV5-1	TRBD1	CASSLGTGRKSSDTQYF	TGCGCCAGCAGCTTGGGGACAGGGAGGAAGAGTTCAGATACGCAGTATTTT
.	TRBJ2-1	TRBV19	.	CASSFGSSYNEQFF	TGTGCCAGTAGTTTTGGGAGCTCCTACAATGAGCAGTTCTTC